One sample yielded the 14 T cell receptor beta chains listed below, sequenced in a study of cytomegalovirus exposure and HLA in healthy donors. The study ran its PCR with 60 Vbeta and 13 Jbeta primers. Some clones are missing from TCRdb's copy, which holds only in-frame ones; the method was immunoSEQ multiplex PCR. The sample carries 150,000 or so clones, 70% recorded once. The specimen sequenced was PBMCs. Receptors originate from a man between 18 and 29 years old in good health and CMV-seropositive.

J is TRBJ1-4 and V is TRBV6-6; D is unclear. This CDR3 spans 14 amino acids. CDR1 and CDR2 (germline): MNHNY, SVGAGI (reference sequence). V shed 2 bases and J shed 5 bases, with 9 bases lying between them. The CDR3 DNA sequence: TGTGCCAGCAGTTACCGGCAGACAAATGAAAAACTGTTTTTT. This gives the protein CASSYRQTNEKLFF.

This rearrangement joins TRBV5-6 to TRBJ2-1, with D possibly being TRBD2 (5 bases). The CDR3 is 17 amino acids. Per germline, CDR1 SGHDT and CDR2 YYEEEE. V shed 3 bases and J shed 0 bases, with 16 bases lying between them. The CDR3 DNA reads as TGTGCCAGCAGCTCTCTAACTAGGAGAAGCTCCTACAATGAGCAGTTCTTC. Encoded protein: CASSSLTRRSSYNEQFF.

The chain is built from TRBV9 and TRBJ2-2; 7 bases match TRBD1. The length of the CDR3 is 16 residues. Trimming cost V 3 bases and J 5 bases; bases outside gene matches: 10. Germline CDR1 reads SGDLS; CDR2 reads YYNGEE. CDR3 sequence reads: CASSAPLTGKTGELFF. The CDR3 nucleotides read TGTGCCAGCAGCGCTCCCCTGACAGGGAAGACCGGGGAGCTGTTTTTT.

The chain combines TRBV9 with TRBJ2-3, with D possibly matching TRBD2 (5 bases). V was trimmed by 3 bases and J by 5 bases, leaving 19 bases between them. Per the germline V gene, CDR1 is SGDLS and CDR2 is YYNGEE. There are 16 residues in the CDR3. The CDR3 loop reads CASSGPLAGQEDTQYF. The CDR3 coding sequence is TGTGCCAGCAGCGGGCCCCTCGCGGGCCAGGAAGATACGCAGTATTTT.

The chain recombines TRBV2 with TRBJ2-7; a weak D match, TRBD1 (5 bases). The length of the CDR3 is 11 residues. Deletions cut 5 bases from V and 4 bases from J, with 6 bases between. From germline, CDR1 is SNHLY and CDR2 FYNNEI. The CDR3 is CASSQGYEQYV. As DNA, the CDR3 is TGTGCCAGCAGTCAGGGATACGAGCAGTACGTC.

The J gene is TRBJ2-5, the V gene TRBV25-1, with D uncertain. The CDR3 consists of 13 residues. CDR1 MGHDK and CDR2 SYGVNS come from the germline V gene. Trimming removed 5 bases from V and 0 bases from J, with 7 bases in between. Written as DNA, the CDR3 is TGTGCCAGCAGTAGCCCCTACCAAGAGACCCAGTACTTC. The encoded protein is CASSSPYQETQYF.

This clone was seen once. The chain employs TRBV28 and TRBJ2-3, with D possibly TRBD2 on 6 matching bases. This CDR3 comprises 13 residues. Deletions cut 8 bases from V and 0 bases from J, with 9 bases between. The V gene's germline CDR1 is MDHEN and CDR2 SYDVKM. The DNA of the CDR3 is TGTGCCAGCGGGCGGGACAGCACAGATACGCAGTATTTT. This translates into CASGRDSTDTQYF.

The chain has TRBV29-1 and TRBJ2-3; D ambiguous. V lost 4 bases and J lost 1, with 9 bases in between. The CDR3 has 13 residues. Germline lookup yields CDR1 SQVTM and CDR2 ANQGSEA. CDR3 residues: CSVGGRGTDTQYF. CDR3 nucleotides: TGCAGCGTTGGAGGTCGTGGCACAGATACGCAGTATTTT.

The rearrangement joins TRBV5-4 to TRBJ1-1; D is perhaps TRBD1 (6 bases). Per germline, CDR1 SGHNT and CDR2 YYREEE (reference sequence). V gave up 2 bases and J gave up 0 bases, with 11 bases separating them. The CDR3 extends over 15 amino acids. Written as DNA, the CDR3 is TGTGCCAGCAGCTTAAAGGACAGAGTGAACACTGAAGCTTTCTTT. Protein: CASSLKDRVNTEAFF.

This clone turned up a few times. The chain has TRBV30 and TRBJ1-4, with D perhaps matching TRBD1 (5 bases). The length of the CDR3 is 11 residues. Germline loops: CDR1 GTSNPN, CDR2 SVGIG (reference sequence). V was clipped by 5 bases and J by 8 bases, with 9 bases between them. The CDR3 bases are TGTGCCTGGCAGGGAAGGGAAAAACTGTTTTTT. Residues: CAWQGREKLFF.

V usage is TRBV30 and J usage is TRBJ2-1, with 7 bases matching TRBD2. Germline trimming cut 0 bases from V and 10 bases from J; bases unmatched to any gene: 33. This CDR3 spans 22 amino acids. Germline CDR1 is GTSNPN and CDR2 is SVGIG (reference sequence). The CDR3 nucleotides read TGTGCCTGGAGTGTATTCCAATACAATGGTGCGGGCGGGAGCTCCACCCGGGACGAGCAGTTCTTC. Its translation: CAWSVFQYNGAGGSSTRDEQFF.

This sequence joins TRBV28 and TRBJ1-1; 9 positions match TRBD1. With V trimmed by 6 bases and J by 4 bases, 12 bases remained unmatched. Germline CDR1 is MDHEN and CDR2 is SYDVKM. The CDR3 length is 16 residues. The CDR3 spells CASRVGGTGKTTEAFF. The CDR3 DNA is TGTGCCAGCAGAGTGGGGGGGACAGGGAAGACCACTGAAGCTTTCTTT.

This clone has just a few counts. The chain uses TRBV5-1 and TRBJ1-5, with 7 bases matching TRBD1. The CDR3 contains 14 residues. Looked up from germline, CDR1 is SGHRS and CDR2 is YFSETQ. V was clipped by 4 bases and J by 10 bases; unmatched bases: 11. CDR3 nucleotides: TGCGCCAGCAGCCCAACAGGGGTTGACAGCCCCCAGCATTTT. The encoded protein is CASSPTGVDSPQHF.

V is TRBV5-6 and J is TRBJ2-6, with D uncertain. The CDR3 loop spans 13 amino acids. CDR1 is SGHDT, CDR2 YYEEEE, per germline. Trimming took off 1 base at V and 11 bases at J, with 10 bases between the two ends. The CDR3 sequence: CASSLTEPHVLTF. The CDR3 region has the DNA TGTGCCAGCAGCTTGACAGAGCCCCACGTCCTGACTTTC.